This section outlines one T cell receptor (beta chain) sequence together with its context. No antigen is known for it. No base quality values were provided; no much bigger clone lies one nucleotide off. The trial excluded patients who had a history of autoimmune disease or were on systemic immunosuppression. In every dose cohort, peripheral blood was drawn for TCR sequencing at baseline, cycle 4 day 1, and cycle 7 day 1. The samples were drawn from a first-in-human, open-label, multicenter phase I dose-escalation trial of ivuxolimab. Adults with locally advanced or metastatic melanoma, renal cell, hepatocellular, or head and neck squamous cell carcinoma were enrolled in the trial. Before TCR sequencing, CD4+ and CD8+ T cells were separately sorted from peripheral blood. This entry is derived from a study of OX40 agonist ivuxolimab in advanced cancers. Regarding the research as a whole: Ivuxolimab was an agonistic, fully human IgG2 monoclonal antibody directed against OX40 (CD134), a costimulatory receptor. Intravenous ivuxolimab was administered to patients every 2 weeks at six dose levels: 0.01, 0.1, 0.3, 1.5, 3 and 10 mg/kg. Of the roughly 52 patients in dose escalation, about 19 had hepatocellular carcinoma, about 15 had melanoma, 9 had renal cell carcinoma and 9 had head and neck cancer. In the dose-escalation cohort, 70% to 85% of patients were male, and the mean age was 60 years with a range of roughly 20 to 85. Patients were allowed to have had prior anti-PD-1, anti-PD-L1 or anti-CTLA-4 therapy, and around two fifths of the dose-escalation patients had been treated with checkpoint inhibitors. Three dose-escalation patients achieved partial responses, one with hepatocellular carcinoma and two with cutaneous melanoma. Peripheral TCRbeta sequencing was intended to test whether TCR sequence diversity was altered and clonal T-cell expansion was caused by ivuxolimab. The paper describes the monotherapy dose-escalation part (N = 52 patients) of the phase I trial of ivuxolimab. What the work shows at the level of the full study, not this receptor alone: After ivuxolimab, CD8+ T cells had more expanded clones than CD4+ T cells on average. At doses of 0.1 to 3.0 mg/kg, clonal expansion of both CD4+ and CD8+ T cells in blood was seen between baseline and week 6. Low levels of normalized T-cell clonal expansion were also seen in some patients who did not respond. Which antigens the clonally expanded peripheral T cells were specific for was not determined. Partial responders in the 0.1-3.0 mg/kg groups had among the lowest normalized peripheral clonal expansion, especially among CD8+ T cells.

Genomic DNA was isolated from the sorted cells so that the TCRbeta CDR3 region could be sequenced. The immunoSEQ Assay was used for sequencing of TCRbeta CDR3 regions. TCRdb mirrors the immuneACCESS table, restricted to in-frame sequences. Some clones are absent from its copies; in checked studies, under half trace to an unresolved V gene, and the reason for the others is unknown. A total of approximately 70,000 clones appear in this sample, 85% to 90% of them only once. The top ten clones comprise approximately 2.3% of the sample. CDR1 SGDLS and CDR2 YYNGEE were looked up in the germline V gene. Trimming removed 6 bases from V and 4 bases from J, leaving 25 bases between the germline ends. Spanning cysteine to phenylalanine, the CDR3 consists of 17 amino acids. This entry keeps only the CDR3 DNA: 51 bases, framed from base 1.

The chain couples TRBV9 to TRBJ1-2, and the D gene may be TRBD1, 5 bases matching. The clonotype originates from an adult with an advanced solid tumor such as melanoma, head and neck, liver or kidney cancer. Material: CD4+ or CD8+ T cells sorted from blood, obtained in a trial of the OX40 agonist ivuxolimab. The base sequence is TGTGCCAGCACCCAAGGGCCCAGGGTAGACGGTCCCTATGGCTACACCTTC. Translated, it reads CASTQGPRVDGPYGYTF.